This TCR beta chain emerged from a study of shared clonotypes between healthy human individuals. On this clone: Its antigen is still unknown.

The germline V gene encodes CDR1 MNHEY and CDR2 SMNVEV (reference sequence). Trimming shortened V by 5 bases and J by 8 bases, and 15 bases separated the two germline ends. This CDR3 is 13 amino acids long. Assay: immunoSEQ multiplex PCR; the TCRdb copy retains only in-frame clones and omits some. The sample has a few million clones; 85% to 95% are singletons. Points from the study as a whole: Relative to their counterparts shared across all four donors, non-shared clonotypes exhibited diminished generation probabilities.

This rearrangement joins TRBV27 to TRBJ1-2, with D unresolved. The receptor was derived from a young man in good health. Some clones in this sample may be carry-over from other donors' samples. The material sequenced was naive CD4+ T cells from PBMCs. The sample's subset: CD45RA+ positively selected. The CDR3 nucleotides read TGTGCCAGCAGTCTCCTTCCAACACTCGGCTACACCTTC. It translates to CASSLLPTLGYTF.